This is a list of T cell receptor beta chains from one sample in a study of blood T cell repertoires in COVID-19. Data came from immunoSEQ multiplex PCR; TCRdb stores just in-frame clones and leaves some out. The top ten hold just over 1% of the sample, which has 300,000 to 450,000 clones, around nine tenths seen once. The material sequenced was PBMCs or T cells enriched from blood (not recorded which). These receptors originate from a woman aged 25 to 45 who had been exposed to COVID-19. Each CDR3 is given with its conserved first and last residue. The D gene is left open where the match is weak. Rows give clone size only sometimes, using once, few, many, or a class for an expanded clone.

j_gene: TRBJ1-5; abundance: once; len: 14; v_gene: TRBV25-1; d_gene: -; CDR3nt: TGTGCCAGCAGTGTGCCAGGGGTTAATCAGCCCCAGCATTTT; CDR3aa: CASSVPGVNQPQHF
j_gene: TRBJ1-1; abundance: -; len: 13; v_gene: TRBV2; d_gene: TRBD1; CDR3nt: TGTGCCAGCAGTGTGCAGGGGGTCTCTGAAGCTTTCTTT; CDR3aa: CASSVQGVSEAFF
j_gene: TRBJ2-6; abundance: -; len: 18; v_gene: TRBV28; d_gene: TRBD1; CDR3nt: TGTGCCAGCATCGCTGACAGGGGCCTAAGCTCTGGGGCCAACGTCCTGACTTTC; CDR3aa: CASIADRGLSSGANVLTF
j_gene: TRBJ1-4; abundance: -; len: 15; v_gene: TRBV28; d_gene: -; CDR3nt: TGTGCCAGCAGTTTAGGGGGGGCAGGGGACGAAAAACTGTTTTTT; CDR3aa: CASSLGGAGDEKLFF
j_gene: TRBJ1-5; abundance: -; len: 14; v_gene: TRBV6-5; d_gene: -; CDR3nt: TGTGCCAGCAGCCCCTGGGGGGTCAATCAGCCCCAGCATTTT; CDR3aa: CASSPWGVNQPQHF
j_gene: TRBJ1-6; abundance: few; len: 14; v_gene: TRBV7-3; d_gene: TRBD1; CDR3nt: TGTGCCAGCAGCCTATCGGACAGGGATTCACCCCTCCACTTT; CDR3aa: CASSLSDRDSPLHF
j_gene: TRBJ2-7; abundance: -; len: 16; v_gene: TRBV27; d_gene: TRBD2; CDR3nt: TGTGCCAGCAGTAAACAAGGACTAGCGGACCCGTACGAGCAGTACTTC; CDR3aa: CASSKQGLADPYEQYF
j_gene: TRBJ1-5; abundance: -; len: 15; v_gene: TRBV10-3; d_gene: -; CDR3nt: TGTGCCATCAGTGAGTCCGCAGGGGATACTCAGCCCCAGCATTTT; CDR3aa: CAISESAGDTQPQHF
j_gene: TRBJ1-4; abundance: -; len: 14; v_gene: TRBV2; d_gene: -; CDR3nt: TGTGCCAGCAGGCCGGGGATGATGCCAGAGAAACTGTTTTTT; CDR3aa: CASRPGMMPEKLFF
j_gene: TRBJ1-6; abundance: -; len: 16; v_gene: TRBV6-6; d_gene: -; CDR3nt: TGTGCCAGCAGCCGAAGACAGGACACGACGAATTCACCCCTCCACTTT; CDR3aa: CASSRRQDTTNSPLHF
j_gene: TRBJ2-7; abundance: -; len: 14; v_gene: TRBV11-3; d_gene: -; CDR3nt: TGTGCCAGCAGCAACACAGGTGCCTCCTACGAGCAGTACTTC; CDR3aa: CASSNTGASYEQYF
j_gene: TRBJ2-1; abundance: -; len: 15; v_gene: TRBV5-1; d_gene: TRBD1; CDR3nt: TGCGCCAGCAGCCTCGGGACAGCGCGAATTAGTGAGCAGTTCTTC; CDR3aa: CASSLGTARISEQFF
j_gene: TRBJ1-3; abundance: -; len: 15; v_gene: TRBV27; d_gene: -; CDR3nt: TGTGCCAGCAGTTTATCCCCCAGTCCTGGAAACACCATATATTTT; CDR3aa: CASSLSPSPGNTIYF
j_gene: TRBJ2-6; abundance: few; len: 18; v_gene: TRBV7-8; d_gene: -; CDR3nt: TGTGCCAGCAGCCGGCTCCCGACAGATCCCCCTGGGGCCAACGTCCTGACTTTC; CDR3aa: CASSRLPTDPPGANVLTF
j_gene: TRBJ2-2; abundance: -; len: 15; v_gene: TRBV11-2; d_gene: TRBD1; CDR3nt: TGTGCCAGCAGCGCCGGGACAGTGAACACCGGGGAGCTGTTTTTT; CDR3aa: CASSAGTVNTGELFF
j_gene: TRBJ1-2; abundance: -; len: 16; v_gene: TRBV6-1; d_gene: TRBD1; CDR3nt: TGTGCCAGCAGTGAAGGCCCGCCGGGAGGGGGCAACGGCTACACCTTC; CDR3aa: CASSEGPPGGGNGYTF
j_gene: TRBJ2-1; abundance: -; len: 16; v_gene: TRBV7-2; d_gene: -; CDR3nt: TGTGCCAGCAGCTTACCAGGAAACCCCTCCTACAATGAGCAGTTCTTC; CDR3aa: CASSLPGNPSYNEQFF
j_gene: TRBJ1-6; abundance: -; len: 13; v_gene: TRBV6-5; d_gene: TRBD1; CDR3nt: TGTGCCACTGCGACAGGGCTTGTTTCACCCCTCCACTTT; CDR3aa: CATATGLVSPLHF
j_gene: TRBJ2-2; abundance: -; len: 16; v_gene: TRBV5-1; d_gene: TRBD2; CDR3nt: TGCGCCAGCAGCTTGGCTCCTAGCGGGAGCCGAGGGGAGCTGTTTTTT; CDR3aa: CASSLAPSGSRGELFF
j_gene: TRBJ2-2; abundance: -; len: 13; v_gene: TRBV5-1; d_gene: -; CDR3nt: TGCGCCAGCAATGAGAGGAACACCGGGGAGCTGTTTTTT; CDR3aa: CASNERNTGELFF
j_gene: TRBJ2-1; abundance: -; len: 16; v_gene: TRBV14; d_gene: -; CDR3nt: TGTGCCAGCAGCCAAGCAGGGGATGTATCATACAATGAGCAGTTCTTC; CDR3aa: CASSQAGDVSYNEQFF
j_gene: TRBJ1-6; abundance: -; len: 14; v_gene: TRBV7-2; d_gene: TRBD1; CDR3nt: TGTGCCAGCAGCTTTTGGGACAGGGATTCACCCCTCCACTTT; CDR3aa: CASSFWDRDSPLHF
j_gene: TRBJ2-7; abundance: -; len: 14; v_gene: TRBV11-2; d_gene: TRBD2; CDR3nt: TGTGCCAGCAGCGCCTCGGGACTAGCGGCCCAGCAGTACTTC; CDR3aa: CASSASGLAAQQYF
j_gene: TRBJ1-5; abundance: few; len: 15; v_gene: TRBV27; d_gene: -; CDR3nt: TGTGCCAGCGGCCAGCAAATGGGCTTAAATCAGCCCCAGCATTTT; CDR3aa: CASGQQMGLNQPQHF
j_gene: TRBJ2-1; abundance: -; len: 16; v_gene: TRBV5-1; d_gene: TRBD2; CDR3nt: TGCGCCAGCAGAGGACTAGCGGGAGGGGGATACAATGAGCAGTTCTTC; CDR3aa: CASRGLAGGGYNEQFF
j_gene: TRBJ2-7; abundance: -; len: 15; v_gene: TRBV6-5; d_gene: -; CDR3nt: TGTGCCAGCCGCCTTGGGGCAGCGAATACCCACGAGCAGTACTTC; CDR3aa: CASRLGAANTHEQYF
j_gene: TRBJ2-1; abundance: -; len: 14; v_gene: TRBV3-1/TRBV3-2; d_gene: -; CDR3nt: TGTGCCAGCAGCCAACAGGAACTGTACAATGAGCAGTTCTTC; CDR3aa: CASSQQELYNEQFF
j_gene: TRBJ2-7; abundance: -; len: 14; v_gene: TRBV9; d_gene: -; CDR3nt: TGTGCCAGCAGCGTCGGAGCGGTCCCCTACGAGCAGTACTTC; CDR3aa: CASSVGAVPYEQYF
j_gene: TRBJ1-1; abundance: -; len: 10; v_gene: TRBV7-8; d_gene: -; CDR3nt: TGTGCCAGCGTGCGGGGGGAAGCTTTCTTT; CDR3aa: CASVRGEAFF
j_gene: TRBJ2-1; abundance: -; len: 14; v_gene: TRBV29-1; d_gene: -; CDR3nt: TGCAGCGTGCGGGAAAACTGGGGTTACAATGAGCAGTTCTTC; CDR3aa: CSVRENWGYNEQFF
j_gene: TRBJ1-5; abundance: few; len: 16; v_gene: TRBV7-6; d_gene: TRBD1; CDR3nt: TGTGCCAGCAGCTTACGACAGGGCATCGGCAATCAGCCCCAGCATTTT; CDR3aa: CASSLRQGIGNQPQHF
j_gene: TRBJ2-7; abundance: -; len: 14; v_gene: TRBV5-4; d_gene: -; CDR3nt: TGTGCCAGCAGCTTGTCAGGGGCCCCCTACGAGCAGTACTTC; CDR3aa: CASSLSGAPYEQYF
j_gene: TRBJ2-2; abundance: -; len: 13; v_gene: TRBV6-5; d_gene: -; CDR3nt: TGTGCCAGCAGTTACTCGAGGTCCGGGGAGCTGTTTTTT; CDR3aa: CASSYSRSGELFF
j_gene: TRBJ2-4; abundance: -; len: 18; v_gene: TRBV21-1; d_gene: -; CDR3nt: TGTGCCAGCAGCAAAGACCCGAAGAGCGGGGCGAGGAAAAACATTCAGTACTTC; CDR3aa: CASSKDPKSGARKNIQYF
j_gene: TRBJ2-1; abundance: -; len: 14; v_gene: TRBV28; d_gene: -; CDR3nt: TGTGCCAGCACCCGGTTTCAGGGGGGCAATGAGCAGTTCTTC; CDR3aa: CASTRFQGGNEQFF
j_gene: TRBJ2-7; abundance: -; len: 15; v_gene: TRBV5-1; d_gene: TRBD2; CDR3nt: TGCGCCAGCAGCTCCGAGGGACTAGCGGCTTACGAGCAGTACTTC; CDR3aa: CASSSEGLAAYEQYF
j_gene: TRBJ2-7; abundance: -; len: 13; v_gene: TRBV19; d_gene: -; CDR3nt: TGTGCCAGTAGCGACCAGGGAGGTGGCGAGCAGTACTTC; CDR3aa: CASSDQGGGEQYF
j_gene: TRBJ1-4; abundance: once; len: 16; v_gene: TRBV24-1; d_gene: TRBD1; CDR3nt: TGTGCCACCAGTGATCCCACCGGGACAGGGGTTGAAAAACTGTTTTTT; CDR3aa: CATSDPTGTGVEKLFF
j_gene: TRBJ2-1; abundance: -; len: 14; v_gene: TRBV7-3; d_gene: -; CDR3nt: TGTGCCAGCAGCTTAATGCTGACGGGCAATGAGCAGTTCTTC; CDR3aa: CASSLMLTGNEQFF
j_gene: TRBJ1-2; abundance: -; len: 15; v_gene: TRBV14; d_gene: -; CDR3nt: TGTGCCAGCAGCCAAGTTTCAGGGAAGGGGTATGGCTACACCTTC; CDR3aa: CASSQVSGKGYGYTF